This T cell receptor beta chain is from a study of T-cell memory formation after mild COVID-19. Overall study: The two donors had largely donor-specific TCR clusters.

This CDR3 is built from 14 residues. In germline, CDR1 is SGDLS, CDR2 YYNGEE. V was shortened by 0 bases and J by 7 bases, with 10 bases between the two germline ends. Barcoded TCR alpha and TCR beta cDNA libraries with UMIs came from 5'RACE using constant-segment primers. TCRdb redid the calling of the 5' RACE reads with MiXCR, one entry per CDR3 protein. This sample has some 100,000 distinct CDR3 sequences, with over 8.5% found just once. This clonotype has more than one count but fewer than ten. The rearrangement joins TRBV9 to TRBJ2-2; perhaps D is TRBD1 or TRBD2 (5 bases each). The sample comprised PBMCs or a T cell subset sorted from them (not recorded which). The source of this sequence is a man younger than 35 who had mild COVID-19 (a few samples of this study predate the infection). Cell type and time point are not known. The CDR3 DNA follows: TGTGCCAGCAGCGTAGGTGGGGACGGCGGGGAGCTGTTTTTT. Protein sequence: CASSVGGDGGELFF.